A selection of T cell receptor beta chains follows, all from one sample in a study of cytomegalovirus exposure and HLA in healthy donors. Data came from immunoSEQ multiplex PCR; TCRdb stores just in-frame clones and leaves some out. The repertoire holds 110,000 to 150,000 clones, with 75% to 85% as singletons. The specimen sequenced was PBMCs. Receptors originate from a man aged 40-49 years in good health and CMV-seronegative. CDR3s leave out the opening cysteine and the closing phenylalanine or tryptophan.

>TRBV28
ASSLSSNGNQPQH
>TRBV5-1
ASSLDRAVNYGYT
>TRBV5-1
ASSTGGVPNEQF
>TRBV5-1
ASSLTGSPSETQY
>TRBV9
ASSVGGTRTGNTIY
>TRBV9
ASSVEEGQPQH
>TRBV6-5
ASSQLAGRNNEQF
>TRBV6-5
ASSYSRQANYGYT
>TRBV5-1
ASSLVPEGFNEQF
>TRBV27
AGTETGGKTGAGTNEKLF
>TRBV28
ASSLGRQPQH
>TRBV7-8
ASSLVERTSLLYNEQF
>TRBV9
ASSASPGQGPGNTIY
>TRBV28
ASSWGSRNQPQH
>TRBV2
ASVQGLNEKLF
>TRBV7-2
ASRTGTGSTGELF
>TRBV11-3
ASSLDRTPGRRSEAF
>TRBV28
ASRIIGRTDTQY
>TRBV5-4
ASSQRDLLAGGLSYEQY
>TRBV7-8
ASSLEGQVVLASSGYT
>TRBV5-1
ASSLEALSAEAF
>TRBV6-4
ASSGGTGHNEQF
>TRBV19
ASSIDAAPSYNSPLH
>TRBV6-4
ASSMTRSIGETQY
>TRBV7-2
ASSSGTGGPYEQY
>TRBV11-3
ASSASLAGTGELF
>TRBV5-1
ASSLGGGANNEQF
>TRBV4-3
ANLRGLQETQY
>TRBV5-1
ASTQDRITYEQY
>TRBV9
ASSGGQGMYEQY
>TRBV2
ASTPSGWAAHSPLH
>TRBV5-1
ASSKQGGFLDEQY
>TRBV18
ASSQTGTGANTEAF
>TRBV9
ASSVGQAENTEAF
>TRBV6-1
ASSGHRGRVDEQF
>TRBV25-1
ASSETGGLGYEQY
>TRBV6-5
ASSYSRAKRTDTQY
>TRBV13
ASSEQSSTSTETQY
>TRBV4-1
ASSQVDRDNSPLH
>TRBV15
ATSRDGGSNQPQH
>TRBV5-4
ASSLGQSTDTQY
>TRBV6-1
ASSEGQTNTEAF
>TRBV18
ASSHSGTQANQPQH
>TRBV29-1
SVVMSSYEQY
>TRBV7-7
ASSPTGLAGALTDTQY
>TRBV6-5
ASKLSRDTGLWGA
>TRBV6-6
ASTLTGQNQPQH
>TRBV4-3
ASSQELAFSTDTQY
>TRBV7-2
ASSSQRGASYEQY
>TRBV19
ASSTGQGADTQY
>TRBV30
AFTGQGIGLTEAF
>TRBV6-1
ASSENRGHSPLH
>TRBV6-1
ASTTTGTGSYEQY